Detailed here is one TCR beta chain. The germline gives CDR1 LGHDT, CDR2 YNNKEL (reference sequence). The CDR3 runs 16 residues. Deletions cut 1 base from V and 3 bases from J, with 14 bases between. One entry per CDR3 protein, called by TCRdb with MiXCR from the 5' RACE reads. Here the sample spans around 240,000 distinct CDR3 sequences, over 9.5% being singletons. This sample was included in a study of identical twins. This receptor was identified in a man between 50 and 59 years old in good health. The rearrangement uses TRBV3-1 and TRBJ2-3, with D possibly being TRBD1 (5 bases). The sequenced sample was memory T cells sorted from blood. Here the CDR3 reads CASSQVQAIRTDTQYF. The DNA of the CDR3 is TGTGCCAGCAGCCAAGTACAGGCAATCCGTACAGATACGCAGTATTTT.